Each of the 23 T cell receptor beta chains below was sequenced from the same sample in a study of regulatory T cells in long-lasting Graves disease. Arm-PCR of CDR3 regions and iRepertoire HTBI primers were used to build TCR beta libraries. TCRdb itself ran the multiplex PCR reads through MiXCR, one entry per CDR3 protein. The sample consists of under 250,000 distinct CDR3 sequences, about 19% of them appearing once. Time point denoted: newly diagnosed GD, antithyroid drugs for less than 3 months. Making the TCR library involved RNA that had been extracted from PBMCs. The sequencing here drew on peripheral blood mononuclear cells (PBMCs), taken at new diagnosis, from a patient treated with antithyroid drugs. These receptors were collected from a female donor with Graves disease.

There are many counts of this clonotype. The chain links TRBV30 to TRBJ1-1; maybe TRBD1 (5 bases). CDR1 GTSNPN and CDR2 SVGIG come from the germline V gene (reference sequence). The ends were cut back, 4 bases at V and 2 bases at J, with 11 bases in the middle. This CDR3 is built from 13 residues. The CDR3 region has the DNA TGTGCCTGGACCAGGACACCTAACACTGAAGCTTTCTTT. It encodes CAWTRTPNTEAFF.

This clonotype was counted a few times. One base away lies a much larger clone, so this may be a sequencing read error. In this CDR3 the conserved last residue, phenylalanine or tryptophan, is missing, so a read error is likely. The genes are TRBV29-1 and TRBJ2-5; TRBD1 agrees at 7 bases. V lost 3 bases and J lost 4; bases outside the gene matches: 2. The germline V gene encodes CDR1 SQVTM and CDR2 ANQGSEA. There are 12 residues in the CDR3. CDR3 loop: CSVDSGGETQYL. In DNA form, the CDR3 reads TGCAGCGTTGATTCAGGGGGAGAGACCCAGTACCTC.

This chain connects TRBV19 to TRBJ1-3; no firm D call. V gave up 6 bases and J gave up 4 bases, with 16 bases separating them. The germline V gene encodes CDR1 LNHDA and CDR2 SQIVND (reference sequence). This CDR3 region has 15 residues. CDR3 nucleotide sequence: TGTGCCAGTAGCTTCCAGTTCTTCGAAGGAAACACCATATATTTT. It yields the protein CASSFQFFEGNTIYF.

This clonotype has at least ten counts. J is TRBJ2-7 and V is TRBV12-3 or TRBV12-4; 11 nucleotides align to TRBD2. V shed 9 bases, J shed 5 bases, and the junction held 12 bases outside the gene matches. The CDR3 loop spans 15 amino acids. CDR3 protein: CASQYSGRGPHEQYF. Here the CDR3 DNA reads TGTGCCAGTCAGTATAGCGGGAGGGGTCCCCACGAGCAGTACTTC.

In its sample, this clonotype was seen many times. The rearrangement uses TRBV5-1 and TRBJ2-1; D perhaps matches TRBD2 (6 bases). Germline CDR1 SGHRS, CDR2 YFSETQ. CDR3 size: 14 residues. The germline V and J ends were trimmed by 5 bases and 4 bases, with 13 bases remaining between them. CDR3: CASSDPGGYNEQFF. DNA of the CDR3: TGCGCCAGCAGTGACCCCGGAGGGTACAATGAGCAGTTCTTC.

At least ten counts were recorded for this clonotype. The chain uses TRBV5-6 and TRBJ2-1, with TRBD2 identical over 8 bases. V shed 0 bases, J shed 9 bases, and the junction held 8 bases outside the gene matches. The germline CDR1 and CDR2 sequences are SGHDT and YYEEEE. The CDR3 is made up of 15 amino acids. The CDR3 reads CASSLGGAGVIEQFF. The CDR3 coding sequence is TGTGCCAGCAGCTTGGGGGGAGCGGGGGTGATTGAGCAGTTCTTC.

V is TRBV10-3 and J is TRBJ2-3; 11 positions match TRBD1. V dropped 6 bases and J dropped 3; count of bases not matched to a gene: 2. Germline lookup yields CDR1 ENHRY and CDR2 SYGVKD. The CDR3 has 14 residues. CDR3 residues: CAIRGTGGTDTQYF. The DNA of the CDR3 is TGTGCCATCAGGGGGACAGGGGGAACAGATACGCAGTATTTT.

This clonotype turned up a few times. DNA of the CDR3: TGCAGCGTAGGGACAGATACAACTAATGAAAAACTGTTTTTT. Encoded protein: CSVGTDTTNEKLFF. The chain couples TRBV29-1 to TRBJ1-4, with 7 positions matching TRBD1. From germline, CDR1 is SQVTM and CDR2 ANQGSEA. With V trimmed by 6 bases and J by 0 bases, 4 bases remained unmatched. CDR3 length equals 14 residues.

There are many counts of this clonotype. DNA of the CDR3: TGTGCCAGCAGTTTAAGGGCCTCGAACACTGAAGCTTTCTTT. This gives the protein CASSLRASNTEAFF. The V call is TRBV27, the J call TRBJ1-1; no definite D call. The CDR3 has 14 amino acids. The germline gives CDR1 MNHEY, CDR2 SMNVEV (reference sequence). Trimming took 2 bases from V and 1 from J, leaving 8 bases between them.

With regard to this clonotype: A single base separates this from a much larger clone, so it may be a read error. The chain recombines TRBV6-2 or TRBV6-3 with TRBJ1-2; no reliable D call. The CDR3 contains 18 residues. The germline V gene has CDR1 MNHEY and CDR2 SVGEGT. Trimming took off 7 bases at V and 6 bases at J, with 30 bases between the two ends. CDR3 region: CASKSDPRYLGQNHGYTF. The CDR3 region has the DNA TGTGCCAGCAAGAGTGACCCCCGGTATCTCGGGCAAAACCATGGCTACACCTTC.

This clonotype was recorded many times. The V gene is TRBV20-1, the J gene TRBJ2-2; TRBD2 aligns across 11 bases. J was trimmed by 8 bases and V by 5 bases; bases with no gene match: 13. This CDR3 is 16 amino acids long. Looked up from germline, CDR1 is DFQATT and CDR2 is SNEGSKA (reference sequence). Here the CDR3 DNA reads TGCAGTGCTTTTGATAGCGGGGGGGATAGGATTGGGGAGCTGTTTTTT. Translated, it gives CSAFDSGGDRIGELFF.

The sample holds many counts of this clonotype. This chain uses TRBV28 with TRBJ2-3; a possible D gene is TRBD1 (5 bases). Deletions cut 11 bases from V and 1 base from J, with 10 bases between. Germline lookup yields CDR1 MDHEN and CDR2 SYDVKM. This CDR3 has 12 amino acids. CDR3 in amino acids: CAGQLCTDTQYF. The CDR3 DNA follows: TGTGCCGGACAACTATGCACAGATACGCAGTATTTT. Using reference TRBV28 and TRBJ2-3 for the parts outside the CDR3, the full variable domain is DVKVTQSSRYLVKRTGEKVFLECVQDMDHENMFWYRQDPGLGLRLIYFSYDVKMKEKGDIPEGYSVSREKKERFSLILESASTNQTSMYLCAGQLCTDTQYFGPGTRLTVL.

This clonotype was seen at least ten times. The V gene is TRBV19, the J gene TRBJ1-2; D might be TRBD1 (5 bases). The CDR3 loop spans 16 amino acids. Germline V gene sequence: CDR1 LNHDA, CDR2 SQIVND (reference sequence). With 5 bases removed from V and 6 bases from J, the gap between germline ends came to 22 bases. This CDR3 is CASSRAGSFPGHGYTF. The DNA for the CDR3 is TGTGCCAGTAGTCGGGCAGGGTCTTTTCCTGGGCATGGCTACACCTTC.

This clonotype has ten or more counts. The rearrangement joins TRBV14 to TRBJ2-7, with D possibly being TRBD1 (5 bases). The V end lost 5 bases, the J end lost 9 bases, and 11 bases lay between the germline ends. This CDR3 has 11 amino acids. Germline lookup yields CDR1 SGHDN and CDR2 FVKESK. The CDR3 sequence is CASSSGQTQYF. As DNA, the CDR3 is TGTGCCAGCAGCTCTGGACAAACGCAGTACTTC.

The CDR3 region is CASSLIGTGVYEQYF. The CDR3 bases are TGCGCCAGCAGCTTGATCGGGACAGGGGTCTACGAGCAGTACTTC. The rearrangement joins TRBV5-1 to TRBJ2-7, with TRBD1 matching 10 bases. This CDR3 has 15 residues. V gave up 1 base and J gave up 3 bases; unmatched junction bases: 4. CDR1 and CDR2 (germline): SGHRS, YFSETQ. Combining the CDR3 with reference TRBV5-1 and TRBJ2-7 gives the whole variable domain KAGVTQTPRYLIKTRGQQVTLSCSPISGHRSVSWYQQTPGQGLQFLFEYFSETQRNKGNFPGRFSGRQFSNSRSEMNVSTLELGDSALYLCASSLIGTGVYEQYFGPGTRLTVT.

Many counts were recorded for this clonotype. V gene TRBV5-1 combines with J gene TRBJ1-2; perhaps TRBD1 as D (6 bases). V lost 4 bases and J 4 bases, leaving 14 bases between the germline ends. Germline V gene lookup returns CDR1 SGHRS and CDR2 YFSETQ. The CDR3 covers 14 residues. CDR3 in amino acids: CASSPITGLYGYTF. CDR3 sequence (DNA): TGCGCCAGCAGCCCTATTACAGGGCTCTATGGCTACACCTTC. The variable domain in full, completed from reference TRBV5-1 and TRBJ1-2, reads KAGVTQTPRYLIKTRGQQVTLSCSPISGHRSVSWYQQTPGQGLQFLFEYFSETQRNKGNFPGRFSGRQFSNSRSEMNVSTLELGDSALYLCASSPITGLYGYTFGSGTRLTVV.

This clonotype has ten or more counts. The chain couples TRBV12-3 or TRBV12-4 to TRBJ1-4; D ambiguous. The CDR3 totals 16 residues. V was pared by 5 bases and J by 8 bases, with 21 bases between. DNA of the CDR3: TGTGCCAGCAGTGGGTTTAGATTCCGCAGCGGCGAAAAACTGTTTTTT. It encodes CASSGFRFRSGEKLFF.

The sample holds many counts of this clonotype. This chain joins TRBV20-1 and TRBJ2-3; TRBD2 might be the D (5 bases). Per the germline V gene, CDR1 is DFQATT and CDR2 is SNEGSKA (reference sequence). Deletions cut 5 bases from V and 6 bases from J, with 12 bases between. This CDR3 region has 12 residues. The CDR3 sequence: CSAPGNGDTQYF. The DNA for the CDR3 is TGCAGTGCTCCGGGGAATGGGGATACGCAGTATTTT.

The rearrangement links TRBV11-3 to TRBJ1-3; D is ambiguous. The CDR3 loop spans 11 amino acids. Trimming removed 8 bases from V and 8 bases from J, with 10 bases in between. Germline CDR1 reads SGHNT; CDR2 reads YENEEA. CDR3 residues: CASGSLDTIYF. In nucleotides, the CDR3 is TGTGCCAGCGGATCCCTGGACACCATATATTTT.

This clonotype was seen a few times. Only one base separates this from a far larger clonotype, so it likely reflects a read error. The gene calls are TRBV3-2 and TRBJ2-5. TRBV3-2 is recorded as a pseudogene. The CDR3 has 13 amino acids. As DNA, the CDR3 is TGTGCCAGCAGCCCGGAGCCAAGTGGGGCCCAGTACTTC. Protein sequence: CASSPEPSGAQYF.

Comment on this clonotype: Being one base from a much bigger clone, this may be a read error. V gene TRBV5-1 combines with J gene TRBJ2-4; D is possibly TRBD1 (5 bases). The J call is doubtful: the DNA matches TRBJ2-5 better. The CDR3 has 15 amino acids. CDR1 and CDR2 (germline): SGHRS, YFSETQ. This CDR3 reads CASSPGHGRSETQYF. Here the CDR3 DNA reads TGCGCCAGCAGCCCCGGACACGGACGTTCGGAGACCCAGTACTTC.

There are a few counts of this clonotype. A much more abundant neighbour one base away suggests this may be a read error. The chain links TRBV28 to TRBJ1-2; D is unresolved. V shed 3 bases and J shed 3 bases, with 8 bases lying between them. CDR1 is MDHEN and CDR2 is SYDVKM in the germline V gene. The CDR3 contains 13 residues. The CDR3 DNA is TGTGCCAGCAGTTTGAACGGGGACTATGGCTACACCTTC. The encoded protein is CASSLNGDYGYTF.

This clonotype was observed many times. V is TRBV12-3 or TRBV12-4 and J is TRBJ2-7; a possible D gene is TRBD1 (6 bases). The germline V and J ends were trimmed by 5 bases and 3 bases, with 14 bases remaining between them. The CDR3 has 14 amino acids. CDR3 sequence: CASSPAQGHYEQYF. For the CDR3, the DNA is TGTGCCAGCAGTCCCGCGCAGGGACACTACGAGCAGTACTTC.